This entry lists 30 T cell receptor beta chains sequenced from one sample in a study of Ad26.COV2.S vaccination and SARS-CoV-2 variants (dated by TCRdb to 2020 to 2023). In the paper's terms, the treatment or condition label means: some 20 received Ad26.COV2.S at low or high dose, single or two shots; roughly five received placebo; per-sample allocation not given. Repertoires of vaccine and placebo recipients were sequenced from samples taken on day 63 after the first injection. Library preparation was by the immunoSEQ multiplex PCR assay. TCRdb mirrors the immuneACCESS table, restricted to in-frame sequences. Some clones are absent from its copies; in checked studies, under half trace to an unresolved V gene, and the reason for the others is unknown. The sample yields 350,000 to 500,000 clones; roughly 88% were counted once. The ten largest clones represent less than 4.5% of the sample. This specimen was peripheral blood, taken in a trial of Ad26.COV2.S vaccine versus placebo. The receptors were gathered from a person aged 18 to 65 who received the Ad26.COV2.S COVID-19 vaccine or a placebo.

The chain combines TRBV6-1 with TRBJ1-6, with D uncertain. Per germline, CDR1 MNHNS and CDR2 SASEGT. CDR3 size: 16 residues. Trimming removed 0 bases from V and 3 bases from J, with 9 bases in between. The CDR3 nucleotides are TGTGCCAGCAGTGAAGCAGCAGCCATCTATAATTCACCCCTCCACTTT. Protein sequence: CASSEAAAIYNSPLHF.

The chain carries TRBV29-1 and TRBJ2-7, with 9 bases fitting TRBD2. V lost 3 bases to trimming and J lost 3 bases; unmatched junction nucleotides: 6. Germline values: CDR1 SQVTM, CDR2 ANQGSEA. CDR3 length equals 14 residues. The CDR3 coding sequence is TGCAGCGTTGAGGAGGGGACTAGCAGCTACGAGCAGTACTTC. It is translated as CSVEEGTSSYEQYF.

This rearrangement joins TRBV19 to TRBJ2-5; D unresolved. Looked up from germline, CDR1 is LNHDA and CDR2 is SQIVND (reference sequence). CDR3 length: 16 residues. Trimming took off 5 bases at V and 5 bases at J, with 21 bases between the two ends. CDR3 sequence reads: CASSGVEGPRRETQYF. The DNA of the CDR3 is TGTGCCAGTAGTGGAGTAGAAGGTCCCCGGCGGGAGACCCAGTACTTC.

The chain is built from TRBV5-1 and TRBJ2-1; no reliable D call. The V and J ends lost 6 bases and 0 bases respectively, with 7 bases between them. The CDR3 length is 13 residues. Germline CDR1 SGHRS, CDR2 YFSETQ. The CDR3 is CASKFGSYNEQFF. The DNA of the CDR3 is TGCGCCAGCAAGTTTGGCTCCTACAATGAGCAGTTCTTC.

The J gene is TRBJ2-5, the V gene TRBV18; possibly TRBD1 or TRBD2 for D (5 bases each). Germline values: CDR1 KGHSH, CDR2 LQKENI. V was pared by 3 bases and J by 5 bases, with 13 bases between. There are 14 residues in the CDR3. The CDR3 reads CASSPTVRGETQYF. In DNA form, the CDR3 reads TGTGCCAGCTCACCGACAGTCCGAGGGGAGACCCAGTACTTC.

This rearrangement joins TRBV5-4 to TRBJ2-3; D gene ambiguous. CDR3 length: 13 amino acids. V lost 2 bases, J lost 6 bases, and 10 bases lay in between. The germline gives CDR1 SGHNT, CDR2 YYREEE (reference sequence). This CDR3 reads CASSFYLGDTQYF. The DNA of the CDR3 is TGTGCCAGCAGCTTCTATCTAGGCGATACGCAGTATTTT.

This sequence joins TRBV6-2 or TRBV6-3 and TRBJ1-2; 11 nucleotides match TRBD1. J lost 3 bases, V lost 2 bases, and 2 bases had no gene match. CDR3 length: 15 amino acids. CDR1 is MNHEY, CDR2 SVGEGT, per germline. The CDR3 is CASSYAGQGDYGYTF. In nucleotides, the CDR3 is TGTGCCAGCAGTTACGCGGGACAGGGGGACTATGGCTACACCTTC.

The genes are TRBV28 and TRBJ1-3, with 10 bases matching TRBD1. Germline loops: CDR1 MDHEN, CDR2 SYDVKM. There are 15 residues in the CDR3. V gave up 5 bases and J gave up 6 bases; unmatched junction bases: 7. The CDR3 spells CASSPPTGGANTIYF. The CDR3 DNA sequence: TGTGCCAGCAGTCCACCGACAGGGGGCGCAAACACCATATATTTT. The full variable domain, in which reference TRBV28 and TRBJ1-3 provide the parts outside the CDR3, is DVKVTQSSRYLVKRTGEKVFLECVQDMDHENMFWYRQDPGLGLRLIYFSYDVKMKEKGDIPEGYSVSREKKERFSLILESASTNQTSMYLCASSPPTGGANTIYFGEGSWLTVV.

The chain is built from TRBV5-6 and TRBJ1-1; TRBD1 is a possible D gene (5 bases). The V end was cut by 4 bases, the J end by 7 bases, with 17 bases between. Germline CDR1 and CDR2: SGHDT and YYEEEE. This CDR3 region has 14 residues. DNA of the CDR3: TGTGCCAGCAGCCAACCCAGGGTGATAGGTGAAGCTTTCTTT. This codes for CASSQPRVIGEAFF.

The V call is TRBV5-4, the J call TRBJ1-1, with no clear D. V was cut by 7 bases and J by 1 base, with 11 bases left in between. This CDR3 contains 13 residues. Germline CDR1 and CDR2: SGHNT and YYREEE (reference sequence). The CDR3 coding sequence is TGTGCCAGCGCCCCGAGCGCGAACACTGAAGCTTTCTTT. It translates to CASAPSANTEAFF.

The rearrangement links TRBV7-6 to TRBJ1-6; TRBD1 aligns across 7 bases. The CDR3 is made up of 15 amino acids. Trimming cost V 2 bases and J 7 bases; bases outside gene matches: 5. Per the germline V gene, CDR1 is SGHVS and CDR2 is FNYEAQ. Written as DNA, the CDR3 is TGTGCCAGCAGCTTAAGCACGACAGGGAATTCACCCCTCCACTTT. Translation gives CASSLSTTGNSPLHF.

The chain employs TRBV28 and TRBJ2-1; TRBD2 matches at 11 bases. Germline CDR1 MDHEN, CDR2 SYDVKM. Trimming at V came to 5 bases and at J to 8 bases, leaving 14 bases not matched to a gene. CDR3 length: 17 amino acids. The CDR3 DNA follows: TGTGCCAGCAGTAGCGGTGCTAGCGGGAGGCCCTCTGATGAGCAGTTCTTC. This encodes CASSSGASGRPSDEQFF.

This chain links TRBV9 with TRBJ2-3, with 7 bases that match TRBD2. Germline V gene lookup returns CDR1 SGDLS and CDR2 YYNGEE. V lost 0 bases, J lost 0 bases, and 4 bases stayed unmatched. This CDR3 has 16 amino acids. In nucleotides, the CDR3 is TGTGCCAGCAGCGTAGGTAATAGCGGGAGCACAGATACGCAGTATTTT. Protein product: CASSVGNSGSTDTQYF.

This chain joins TRBV27 and TRBJ1-6; TRBD1 might be the D (5 bases). The CDR3 is made up of 14 amino acids. The V gene lost 3 bases and the J gene lost 6 bases, with 9 bases spanning the gap. In germline, CDR1 is MNHEY, CDR2 SMNVEV (reference sequence). The CDR3 nucleotides are TGTGCCAGCAGTTTGGGACGCTCTAATTCACCCCTCCACTTT. Its translation is CASSLGRSNSPLHF.

This chain uses TRBV24-1 with TRBJ2-1; D call uncertain. The V and J ends lost 8 bases and 0 bases respectively, with 4 bases between them. Per germline, CDR1 KGHDR and CDR2 SFDVKD. CDR3 length: 12 residues. This CDR3 is CATKNSYNEQFF. The CDR3 DNA sequence: TGTGCCACCAAAAACTCCTACAATGAGCAGTTCTTC.

This chain links TRBV24-1 with TRBJ1-4, with D uncertain. Trimming cost V 5 bases and J 7 bases, with 10 bases left between them. From germline, CDR1 is KGHDR and CDR2 SFDVKD. The CDR3 runs 13 residues. The CDR3 sequence is CATSGWVGEKLFF. CDR3 DNA: TGTGCCACCAGTGGTTGGGTTGGTGAAAAACTGTTTTTT.

The rearrangement joins TRBV27 to TRBJ2-7; TRBD1 agrees at 7 bases. Germline-derived CDR1 and CDR2 are MNHEY and SMNVEV (reference sequence). The CDR3 covers 15 residues. Trimming took 5 bases from V and 2 from J; bases not matched to a gene: 9. CDR3 loop: CASSPGTAPPYEQYF. The CDR3 DNA is TGTGCCAGCAGTCCGGGGACAGCCCCACCCTACGAGCAGTACTTC.

V usage is TRBV30 and J usage is TRBJ2-6, with D perhaps matching TRBD2 (6 bases). The CDR3 contains 15 residues. V was clipped by 4 bases and J by 3 bases, with 13 bases between them. Looked up from germline, CDR1 is GTSNPN and CDR2 is SVGIG (reference sequence). The CDR3 sequence is CAWMREKGGANVLTF. CDR3 sequence (DNA): TGTGCCTGGATGCGGGAAAAGGGTGGGGCCAACGTCCTGACTTTC.

The chain links TRBV19 to TRBJ2-7, with D perhaps matching TRBD1 (6 bases). V was clipped by 5 bases and J by 7 bases, with 15 bases between them. CDR3 length: 13 residues. The germline gives CDR1 LNHDA, CDR2 SQIVND (reference sequence). The CDR3 is CASSEGGNWEQYF. The CDR3 nucleotides read TGTGCCAGTAGTGAAGGGGGTAACTGGGAGCAGTACTTC.

This clone was detected once. The CDR3 coding sequence is TGTGCCAGCAGCTTAATCAGGGGCGACACTGAAGCTTTCTTT. Translating gives CASSLIRGDTEAFF. The chain uses TRBV7-6 and TRBJ1-1, with D perhaps TRBD1 (6 bases). CDR3 length: 14 residues. Looked up from germline, CDR1 is SGHVS and CDR2 is FNYEAQ. The V and J ends lost 2 bases and 3 bases respectively, with 10 bases between them.

The rearrangement links TRBV7-9 to TRBJ2-2, with D possibly TRBD1 on 5 matching bases. V was trimmed by 4 bases and J by 5 bases, leaving 11 bases between them. The CDR3 contains 14 residues. Germline CDR1 is SEHNR and CDR2 is FQNEAQ (reference sequence). The CDR3 bases are TGTGCCAGCAGCTACCAACAGGAGACCGGGGAGCTGTTTTTT. Protein: CASSYQQETGELFF.

V gene TRBV7-9 combines with J gene TRBJ2-7; 8 nucleotides align to TRBD1. Germline-derived CDR1 and CDR2 are SEHNR and FQNEAQ (reference sequence). V was clipped by 6 bases and J by 4 bases; unmatched bases: 20. CDR3 length equals 18 residues. CDR3 DNA sequence: TGTGCCAGCAGTCCTCCGAAGGGGACAGGTGATAGGGATTACGAGCAGTACTTC. The encoded protein is CASSPPKGTGDRDYEQYF.

This clone has a single count. The rearrangement links TRBV5-1 to TRBJ1-4, with 7 positions matching TRBD1. After removal of 0 bases from V and 3 bases from J, the junction contained 11 bases not matched to a gene. CDR3 length: 18 amino acids. Germline lookup yields CDR1 SGHRS and CDR2 YFSETQ. The CDR3 here is CASSLETGTGWSNEKLFF. The CDR3, as DNA: TGCGCCAGCAGCTTGGAGACAGGGACTGGGTGGTCTAATGAAAAACTGTTTTTT.

CDR3 coding DNA: TGTGCCAGCAGTCGACAGTACACAGATACGCAGTATTTT. This translates into CASSRQYTDTQYF. The V call is TRBV27, the J call TRBJ2-3, with D possibly TRBD1 on 5 matching bases. The ends were cut back, 5 bases at V and 2 bases at J, with 8 bases in the middle. CDR3 length equals 13 residues. Germline V lookup: CDR1 MNHEY, CDR2 SMNVEV (reference sequence).

This clone was seen only once. The chain links TRBV3-1 (or the pseudogene TRBV3-2) to TRBJ1-2, with unresolved D. Germline assignment: CDR1 LGHDT and CDR2 YNNKEL (reference sequence). This CDR3 region has 14 residues. With 3 bases removed from V and 3 bases from J, the gap between germline ends came to 11 bases. CDR3 in amino acids: CASSHPGNDYGYTF. As DNA, the CDR3 is TGTGCCAGCAGCCATCCAGGAAATGACTATGGCTACACCTTC.

V and J are TRBV29-1 and TRBJ1-1; TRBD1 aligns across 7 bases. The ends lost 4 bases at V and 13 bases at J; junction bases unmatched: 12. This CDR3 has 12 amino acids. CDR1 SQVTM and CDR2 ANQGSEA come from the germline V gene. The CDR3 protein is CSVAQGGTGDFF. The DNA of the CDR3 is TGCAGCGTTGCCCAAGGGGGTACAGGGGATTTCTTT.

The genes are TRBV27 and TRBJ1-2, with D possibly being TRBD1 (6 bases). Germline loops: CDR1 MNHEY, CDR2 SMNVEV (reference sequence). Between the trimmed V and J ends, which lost 2 bases and 3 bases, there was a span of 16 bases. The CDR3 runs 16 residues. CDR3 in DNA: TGTGCCAGCAGTTTAGCACCAGGGGTCAATCACTATGGCTACACCTTC. Encoded protein: CASSLAPGVNHYGYTF.

This sequence joins TRBV7-9 and TRBJ2-1; D remains ambiguous. The CDR3 totals 14 residues. Trimming stripped 4 bases from V and 8 bases from J, with 15 bases between. Per the germline V gene, CDR1 is SEHNR and CDR2 is FQNEAQ (reference sequence). The CDR3 region is CASSSPIAGDEQFF. DNA of the CDR3: TGTGCCAGCAGCTCTCCAATAGCTGGGGATGAGCAGTTCTTC.

On this clone itself: Other DNA sequences from this sample encode an identical CDR3 as well. The chain couples TRBV28 to TRBJ1-5; the D gene is possibly TRBD1 (5 bases). CDR3 size: 13 residues. The germline V gene has CDR1 MDHEN and CDR2 SYDVKM. The V gene lost 3 bases and the J gene lost 4 bases, with 7 bases spanning the gap. The CDR3 loop is CASSLSGNQPQHF. The CDR3 DNA reads as TGTGCCAGCAGTTTGTCAGGGAATCAGCCCCAGCATTTT.

The CDR3 bases are TGCAGCTCCCTGACTAGCGGGAGGTCGTTTGGGGAGACCCAGTACTTC. This gives the protein CSSLTSGRSFGETQYF. The V call is TRBV29-1, the J call TRBJ2-5; 13 bases are a match to TRBD2. The CDR3 is made up of 16 amino acids. The ends lost 8 bases at V and 5 bases at J; junction bases unmatched: 14. Germline values: CDR1 SQVTM, CDR2 ANQGSEA.